Shown below are 18 T cell receptor beta chains from a single sample sequenced in a study of OX40 agonist ivuxolimab in advanced cancers. Clones were read by immunoSEQ multiplex PCR, and TCRdb kept only the in-frame ones, dropping some. The sample contains about 20,000 clones, roughly 84% of which appear only once. The sample was CD4+ or CD8+ T cells sorted from blood, taken in a trial of the OX40 agonist ivuxolimab. The receptor set was obtained from an adult with an advanced solid tumor such as melanoma, head and neck, liver or kidney cancer.

This sequence joins TRBV27 and TRBJ1-1; a possible D gene is TRBD1 (6 bases). The germline V and J ends were trimmed by 1 base and 3 bases, with 12 bases remaining between them. The CDR3 length is 15 residues. Germline V CDR1 and CDR2: MNHEY, SMNVEV (reference sequence). The CDR3 region is CASSLLGHIDTEAFF. DNA of the CDR3: TGTGCCAGCAGTTTATTGGGACACATAGACACTGAAGCTTTCTTT.

By share, this clone ranks as medium-sized. This sequence joins TRBV6-1 and TRBJ1-5; D gene uncertain. Germline CDR1 MNHNS, CDR2 SASEGT. The CDR3 is 14 amino acids. V was shortened by 1 base and J by 3 bases, with 7 bases between the two germline ends. CDR3 amino acids: CASSEVPVNQPQHF. DNA for the CDR3: TGTGCCAGCAGTGAAGTACCCGTCAATCAGCCCCAGCATTTT.

The V call is TRBV6-5, the J call TRBJ1-1; D uncertain. The CDR3 contains 15 residues. CDR1 MNHEY and CDR2 SVGAGI come from the germline V gene. Trimming pared 2 bases from V and 0 bases from J, leaving 10 bases between. The CDR3 reads CASSYDEGLNTEAFF. The CDR3 nucleotides are TGTGCCAGCAGTTACGATGAGGGCCTGAACACTGAAGCTTTCTTT.

This chain links TRBV2 with TRBJ2-5; D possibly uses TRBD1 or TRBD2 (6 bases each). The J call may be incorrect, as the DNA end agrees better with TRBJ2-7. The germline V gene encodes CDR1 SNHLY and CDR2 FYNNEI. This CDR3 has 17 residues. CDR3 sequence reads: CASTGTDYPSGAYEQYF. The CDR3 nucleotides read TGTGCCAGCACCGGGACTGACTACCCCTCGGGGGCTTACGAGCAGTACTTC.

The chain uses TRBV7-9 and TRBJ1-2; D is unclear. This CDR3 region has 11 residues. From germline, CDR1 is SEHNR and CDR2 FQNEAQ (reference sequence). V was shortened by 7 bases and J by 5 bases, with 8 bases between the two germline ends. CDR3 sequence (DNA): TGTGCCAGCACCCCAGAATATGGCTACACCTTC. Encoded protein: CASTPEYGYTF.

This clone was counted ten times or more. The chain carries TRBV9 and TRBJ2-2; D ambiguous. The CDR3 spans 15 residues. From germline, CDR1 is SGDLS and CDR2 YYNGEE. V lost 3 bases to trimming and J lost 0 bases, with 9 bases between them. The CDR3 nucleotides are TGTGCCAGCAGCGCGCATATAGCGAACACCGGGGAGCTGTTTTTT. The encoded protein is CASSAHIANTGELFF.

The rearrangement uses TRBV5-5 and TRBJ1-1; D unclear. Deletions cut 3 bases from V and 7 bases from J, with 16 bases between. This CDR3 region has 14 residues. Germline lookup yields CDR1 SGHKS and CDR2 YYEKEE (reference sequence). The CDR3 coding sequence is TGTGCCAGCAGCTCTTCGGGCAAAGGAGGTGAAGCTTTCTTT. Its translation: CASSSSGKGGEAFF.

The chain couples TRBV27 to TRBJ1-5; tentative D call: TRBD1 (6 bases). The CDR3 sequence is 14 residues long. The germline CDR1 and CDR2 sequences are MNHEY and SMNVEV (reference sequence). With 3 bases removed from V and 6 bases from J, the gap between germline ends came to 12 bases. This CDR3 reads CASSFTGLVQPQHF. In DNA form, the CDR3 reads TGTGCCAGCAGTTTCACAGGGCTCGTTCAGCCCCAGCATTTT.

This clone was detected a few times. The chain joins TRBV19 to TRBJ1-1; 10 bases align to TRBD1. The CDR3 covers 18 residues. V lost 4 bases to trimming and J lost 11 bases; unmatched junction nucleotides: 22. CDR1 is LNHDA, CDR2 SQIVND, per germline (reference sequence). In DNA form, the CDR3 reads TGTGCCAGTAGTACTCTTCCTATGGGACAGGGGAGGCGAGGTGGGGCTTTCTTT. Its protein product is CASSTLPMGQGRRGGAFF.

V is TRBV7-9 and J is TRBJ2-4; TRBD1 matches 8 bases. This CDR3 is built from 16 residues. Germline V gene sequence: CDR1 SEHNR, CDR2 FQNEAQ (reference sequence). With 5 bases clipped from V and 5 bases from J, the junction kept 11 bases outside the gene matches. CDR3: CASSIPGGQVENIQYF. Here the CDR3 DNA reads TGTGCCAGCAGCATCCCTGGGGGACAGGTTGAAAACATTCAGTACTTC. Together with reference TRBV7-9 and TRBJ2-4, the CDR3 gives the full variable domain: DTGVSQNPRHKITKRGQNVTFRCDPISEHNRLYWYRQTLGQGPEFLTYFQNEAQLEKSRLLSDRFSAERPKGSFSTLEIQRTEQGDSAMYLCASSIPGGQVENIQYFGAGTRLSVL.

V usage is TRBV11-2 and J usage is TRBJ1-2, with 7 bases lining up with TRBD1. This CDR3 spans 17 amino acids. The J segment lost 5 bases and the V segment lost 1 base, leaving 13 bases of the junction unmatched. Germline V CDR1 and CDR2: SGHAT, FQNNGV. In DNA form, the CDR3 reads TGTGCCAGCAGCTTAGTGCCAGGGGGATCGGTCGGGTATGGCTACACCTTC. This gives the protein CASSLVPGGSVGYGYTF.

This chain uses TRBV5-6 with TRBJ2-7; TRBD2 might be the D (7 bases). CDR1 SGHDT and CDR2 YYEEEE come from the germline V gene. The CDR3 contains 12 residues. Trimming removed 4 bases at V and 5 bases at J, with 10 bases between. For the CDR3, the DNA is TGTGCCAGCAGCCGGGGGGCAGACGAGCAGTACTTC. Translated, it gives CASSRGADEQYF.

The gene calls are TRBV7-9 and TRBJ2-6, with 7 bases identical to TRBD1. This CDR3 spans 18 amino acids. J gave up 0 bases and V 4 bases, and 9 bases lay outside the gene matches. CDR1 and CDR2 (germline): SEHNR, FQNEAQ (reference sequence). CDR3: CASSSSKDRSSGANVLTF. Written as DNA, the CDR3 is TGTGCCAGCAGCTCCTCCAAGGACAGGAGCTCTGGGGCCAACGTCCTGACTTTC.

The chain joins TRBV5-6 to TRBJ1-5; 9 bases match TRBD1. The germline gives CDR1 SGHDT, CDR2 YYEEEE. This CDR3 region has 14 residues. V lost 3 bases, J lost 6 bases, and 4 bases stayed unmatched. CDR3 bases: TGTGCCAGCAGCTGGACAGGGGCTAGTCAGCCCCAGCATTTT. Its translation: CASSWTGASQPQHF.

J is TRBJ1-4 and V is TRBV5-1, with 7 nucleotides matching TRBD1. CDR1 is SGHRS, CDR2 YFSETQ, per germline. This CDR3 contains 12 residues. The trim removed 3 bases at V and 12 bases at J, leaving 5 bases unmatched. This CDR3 reads CASSYRGGELFF. CDR3 DNA sequence: TGCGCCAGCAGCTACAGGGGTGGTGAACTGTTTTTT.

V and J are TRBV4-1 and TRBJ2-7; D is perhaps TRBD1 (5 bases). The germline gives CDR1 MGHRA, CDR2 YSYEKL. The CDR3 has 14 residues. Trimming shortened V by 2 bases and J by 0 bases, and 8 bases separated the two germline ends. CDR3 in DNA: TGCGCCAGCAGCCAACAGGGTACCTCCTACGAGCAGTACTTC. Translation gives CASSQQGTSYEQYF.

The rearrangement uses TRBV4-1 and TRBJ2-3; no reliable D call. Germline V CDR1 and CDR2: MGHRA, YSYEKL. Trimming cost V 6 bases and J 6 bases, with 16 bases left between them. CDR3 length equals 14 residues. This chain's CDR3 is CASRDPYYGDTQYF. Here the CDR3 DNA reads TGCGCCAGCAGAGACCCCTACTATGGTGATACGCAGTATTTT.

The chain couples TRBV5-8 to TRBJ2-1; 11 bases align to TRBD1. CDR1 SGHTS and CDR2 YDEGEE come from the germline V gene. Losses at the gene ends were 2 bases for V and 8 bases for J; bases not matched to a gene: 6. CDR3 length: 15 residues. The CDR3 here is CASSFWTGGHYEQFF. DNA for the CDR3: TGTGCCAGCAGCTTTTGGACAGGGGGCCATTATGAGCAGTTCTTC.